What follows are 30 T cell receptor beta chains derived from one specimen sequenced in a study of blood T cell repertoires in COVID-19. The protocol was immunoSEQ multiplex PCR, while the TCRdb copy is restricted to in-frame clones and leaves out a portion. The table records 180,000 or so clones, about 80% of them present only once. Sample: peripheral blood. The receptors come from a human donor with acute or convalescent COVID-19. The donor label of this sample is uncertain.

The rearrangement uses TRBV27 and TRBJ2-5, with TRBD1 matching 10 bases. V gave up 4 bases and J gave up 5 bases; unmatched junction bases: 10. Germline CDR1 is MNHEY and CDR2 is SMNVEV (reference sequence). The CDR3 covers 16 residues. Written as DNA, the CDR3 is TGTGCCAGCAGTTCCTTCCTCCGGACAGGGGGGGAGACCCAGTACTTC. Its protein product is CASSSFLRTGGETQYF.

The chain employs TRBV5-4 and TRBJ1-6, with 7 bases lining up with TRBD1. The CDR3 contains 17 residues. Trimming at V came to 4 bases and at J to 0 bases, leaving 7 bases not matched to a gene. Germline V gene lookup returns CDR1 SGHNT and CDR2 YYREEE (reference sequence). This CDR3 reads CASSQGGRSSYNSPLHF. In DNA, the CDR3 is TGTGCCAGCAGCCAAGGGGGCAGGAGCTCCTATAATTCACCCCTCCACTTT.

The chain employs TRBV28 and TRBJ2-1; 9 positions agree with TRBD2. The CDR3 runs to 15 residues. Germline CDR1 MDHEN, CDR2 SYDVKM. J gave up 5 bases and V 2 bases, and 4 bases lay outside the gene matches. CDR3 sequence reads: CASSLAAGGNNEQFF. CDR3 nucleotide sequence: TGTGCCAGCAGTTTAGCAGCGGGAGGTAACAATGAGCAGTTCTTC.

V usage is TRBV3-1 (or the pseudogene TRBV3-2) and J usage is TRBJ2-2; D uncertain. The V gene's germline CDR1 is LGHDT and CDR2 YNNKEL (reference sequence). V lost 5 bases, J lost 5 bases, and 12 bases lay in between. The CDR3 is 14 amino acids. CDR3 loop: CASSVPGWTGELFF. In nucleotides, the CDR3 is TGTGCCAGCAGCGTCCCCGGGTGGACCGGGGAGCTGTTTTTT.

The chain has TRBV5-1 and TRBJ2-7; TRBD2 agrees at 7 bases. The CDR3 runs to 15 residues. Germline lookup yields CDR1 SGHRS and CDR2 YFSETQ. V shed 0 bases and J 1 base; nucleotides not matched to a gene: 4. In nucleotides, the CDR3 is TGCGCCAGCAGCTTGGATGGCGGGGGTTCCTACGAGCAGTACTTC. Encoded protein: CASSLDGGGSYEQYF.

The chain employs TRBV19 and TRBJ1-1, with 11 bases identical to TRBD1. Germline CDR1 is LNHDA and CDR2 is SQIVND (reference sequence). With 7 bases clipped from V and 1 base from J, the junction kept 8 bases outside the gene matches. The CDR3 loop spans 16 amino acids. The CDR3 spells CASNLRTGGANTEAFF. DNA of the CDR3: TGTGCCAGTAACCTTCGGACAGGGGGCGCGAACACTGAAGCTTTCTTT.

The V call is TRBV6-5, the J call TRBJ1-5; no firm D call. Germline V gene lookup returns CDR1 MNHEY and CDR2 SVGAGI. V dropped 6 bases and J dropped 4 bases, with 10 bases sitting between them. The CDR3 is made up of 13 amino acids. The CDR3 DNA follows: TGTGCCAGCAGGAAGACCGGGAATCAGCCCCAGCATTTT. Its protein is CASRKTGNQPQHF.

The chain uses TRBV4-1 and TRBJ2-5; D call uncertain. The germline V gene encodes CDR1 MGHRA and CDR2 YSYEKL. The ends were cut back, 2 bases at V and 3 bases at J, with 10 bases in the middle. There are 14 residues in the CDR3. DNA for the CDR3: TGCGCCAGCAGCCAAATAGCAGTCGAAGAGACCCAGTACTTC. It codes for CASSQIAVEETQYF.

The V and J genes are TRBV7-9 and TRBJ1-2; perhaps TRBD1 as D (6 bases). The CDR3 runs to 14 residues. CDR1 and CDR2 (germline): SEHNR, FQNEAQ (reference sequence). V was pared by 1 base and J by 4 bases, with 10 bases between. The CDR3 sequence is CASSLVGTSYGYTF. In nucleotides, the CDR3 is TGTGCCAGCAGCTTAGTGGGGACAAGCTATGGCTACACCTTC.

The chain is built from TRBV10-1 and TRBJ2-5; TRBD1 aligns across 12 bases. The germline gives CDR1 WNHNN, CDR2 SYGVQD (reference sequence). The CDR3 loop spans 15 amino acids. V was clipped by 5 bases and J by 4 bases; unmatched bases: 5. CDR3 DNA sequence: TGCGCCAGCAGTACCGGGACAGGGGGCCTAGAGACCCAGTACTTC. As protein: CASSTGTGGLETQYF.

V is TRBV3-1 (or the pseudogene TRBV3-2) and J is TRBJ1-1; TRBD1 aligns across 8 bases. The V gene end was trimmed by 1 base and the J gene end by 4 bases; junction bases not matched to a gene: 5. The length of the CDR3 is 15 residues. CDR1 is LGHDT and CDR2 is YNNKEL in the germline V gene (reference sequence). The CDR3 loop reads CASSQGTGWRTEAFF. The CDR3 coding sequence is TGTGCCAGCAGCCAAGGGACAGGGTGGCGCACTGAAGCTTTCTTT.

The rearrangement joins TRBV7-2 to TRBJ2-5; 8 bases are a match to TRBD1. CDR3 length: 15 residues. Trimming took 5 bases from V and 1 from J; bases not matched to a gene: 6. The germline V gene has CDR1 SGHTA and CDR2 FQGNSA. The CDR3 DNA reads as TGTGCCAGCAGCCCCTCCGGACAGGGCCAAGAGACCCAGTACTTC. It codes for CASSPSGQGQETQYF. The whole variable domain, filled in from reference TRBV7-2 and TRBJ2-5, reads GAGVSQSPSNKVTEKGKDVELRCDPISGHTALYWYRQSLGQGLEFLIYFQGNSAPDKSGLPSDRFSAERTGGSVSTLTIQRTQQEDSAVYLCASSPSGQGQETQYFGPGTRLLVL.

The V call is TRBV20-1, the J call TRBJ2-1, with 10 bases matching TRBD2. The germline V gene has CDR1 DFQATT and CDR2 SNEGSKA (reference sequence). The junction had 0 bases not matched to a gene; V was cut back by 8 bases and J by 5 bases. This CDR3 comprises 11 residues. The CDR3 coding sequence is TGCAGTAGCGGGGGGGACAATGAGCAGTTCTTC. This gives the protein CSSGGDNEQFF.

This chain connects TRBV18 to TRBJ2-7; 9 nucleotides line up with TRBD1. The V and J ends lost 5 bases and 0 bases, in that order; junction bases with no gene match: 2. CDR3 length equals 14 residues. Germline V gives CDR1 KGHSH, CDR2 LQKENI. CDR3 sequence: CASSSQGASYEQYF. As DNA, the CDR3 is TGTGCCAGCTCATCACAGGGGGCCTCCTACGAGCAGTACTTC.

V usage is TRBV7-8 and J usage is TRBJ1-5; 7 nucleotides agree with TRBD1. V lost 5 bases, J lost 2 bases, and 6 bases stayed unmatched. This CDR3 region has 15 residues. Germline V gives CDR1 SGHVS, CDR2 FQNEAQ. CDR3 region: CASSIYTGGNQPQHF. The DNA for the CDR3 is TGTGCCAGCAGCATTTACACAGGGGGCAATCAGCCCCAGCATTTT.

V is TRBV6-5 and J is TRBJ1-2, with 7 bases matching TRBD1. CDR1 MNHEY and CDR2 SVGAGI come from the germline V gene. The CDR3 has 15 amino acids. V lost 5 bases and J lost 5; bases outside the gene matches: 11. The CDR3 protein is CASSTADRERYGYTF. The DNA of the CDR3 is TGTGCCAGCAGTACCGCTGACAGGGAAAGATATGGCTACACCTTC.

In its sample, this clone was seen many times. CDR3 loop: CASSLSGQGSQDTQYF. The CDR3 nucleotides read TGTGCCAGCAGTTTATCCGGACAGGGGTCCCAAGATACGCAGTATTTT. The chain recombines TRBV27 with TRBJ2-3, with 9 bases lining up with TRBD1. The CDR3 is 16 residues long. J was trimmed by 5 bases and V by 0 bases; bases with no gene match: 6. Germline V gives CDR1 MNHEY, CDR2 SMNVEV (reference sequence).

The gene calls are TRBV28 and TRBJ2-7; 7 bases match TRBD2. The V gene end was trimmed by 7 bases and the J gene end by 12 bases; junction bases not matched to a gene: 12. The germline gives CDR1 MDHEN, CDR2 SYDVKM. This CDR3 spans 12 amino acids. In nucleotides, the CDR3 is TGTGCCAGCAATAAAGGGGAGGGGAGACGGTACTTC. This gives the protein CASNKGEGRRYF.

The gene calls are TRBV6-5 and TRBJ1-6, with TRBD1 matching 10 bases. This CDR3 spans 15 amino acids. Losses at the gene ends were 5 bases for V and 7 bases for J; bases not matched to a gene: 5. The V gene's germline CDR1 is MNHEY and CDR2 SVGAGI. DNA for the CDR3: TGTGCCAGCAGTCCGGGGGACAGGGGCAATTCACCCCTCCACTTT. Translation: CASSPGDRGNSPLHF.

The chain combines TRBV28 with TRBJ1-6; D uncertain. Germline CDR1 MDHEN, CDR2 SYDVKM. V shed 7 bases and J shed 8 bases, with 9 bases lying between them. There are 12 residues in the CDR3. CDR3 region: CASKAGDSPLHF. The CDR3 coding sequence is TGTGCCAGCAAGGCGGGTGATTCACCCCTCCACTTT.

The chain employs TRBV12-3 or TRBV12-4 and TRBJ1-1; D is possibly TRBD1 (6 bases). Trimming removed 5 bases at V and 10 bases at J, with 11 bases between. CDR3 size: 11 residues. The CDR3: CASSEGVVAFF. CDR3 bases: TGTGCCAGCAGTGAGGGGGTGGTAGCTTTCTTT.

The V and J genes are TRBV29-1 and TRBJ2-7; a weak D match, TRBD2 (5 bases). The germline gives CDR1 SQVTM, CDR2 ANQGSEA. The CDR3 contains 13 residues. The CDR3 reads CRSRVEGRNEQYF. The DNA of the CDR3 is TGCAGATCCCGAGTTGAGGGTCGAAACGAGCAGTACTTC.

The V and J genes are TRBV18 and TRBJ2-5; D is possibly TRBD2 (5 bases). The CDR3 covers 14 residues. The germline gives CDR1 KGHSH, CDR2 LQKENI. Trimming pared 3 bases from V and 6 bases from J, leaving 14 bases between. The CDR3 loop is CASSPGVAEKTQYF. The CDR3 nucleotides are TGTGCCAGCTCACCCGGGGTAGCCGAAAAGACCCAGTACTTC.

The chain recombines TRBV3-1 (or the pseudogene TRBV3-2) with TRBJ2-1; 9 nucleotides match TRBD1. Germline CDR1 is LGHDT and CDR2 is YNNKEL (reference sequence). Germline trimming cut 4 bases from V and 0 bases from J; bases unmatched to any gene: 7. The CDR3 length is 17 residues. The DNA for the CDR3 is TGTGCCAGCAGCCTGACAGGGGGGATCCCCTCCTACAATGAGCAGTTCTTC. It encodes CASSLTGGIPSYNEQFF.

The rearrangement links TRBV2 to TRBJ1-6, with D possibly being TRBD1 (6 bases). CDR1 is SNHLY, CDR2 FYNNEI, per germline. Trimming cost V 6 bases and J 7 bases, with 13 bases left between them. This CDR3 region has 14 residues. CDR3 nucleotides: TGTGCCAGCAGGAGGGGGACGGAGAATTCACCCCTCCACTTT. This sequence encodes CASRRGTENSPLHF. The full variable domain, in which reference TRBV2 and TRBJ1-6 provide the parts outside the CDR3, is EPEVTQTPSHQVTQMGQEVILRCVPISNHLYFYWYRQILGQKVEFLVSFYNNEISEKSEIFDDQFSVERPDGSNFTLKIRSTKLEDSAMYFCASRRGTENSPLHFGNGTRLTVT.

This chain's CDR3 is CSVEASGRAKNIQYF. Here the CDR3 DNA reads TGCAGCGTTGAGGCTAGCGGGAGGGCCAAAAACATTCAGTACTTC. This chain uses TRBV29-1 with TRBJ2-4; 11 bases map to TRBD2. Trimming cost V 3 bases and J 1 base; bases outside gene matches: 2. Per germline, CDR1 SQVTM and CDR2 ANQGSEA. This CDR3 region has 15 residues.

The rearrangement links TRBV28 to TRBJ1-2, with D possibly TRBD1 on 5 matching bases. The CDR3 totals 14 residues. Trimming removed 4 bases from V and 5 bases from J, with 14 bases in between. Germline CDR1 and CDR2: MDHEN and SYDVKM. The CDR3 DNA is TGTGCCAGCAGTTCCGGACAAAGTTTATATGGCTACACCTTC. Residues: CASSSGQSLYGYTF.

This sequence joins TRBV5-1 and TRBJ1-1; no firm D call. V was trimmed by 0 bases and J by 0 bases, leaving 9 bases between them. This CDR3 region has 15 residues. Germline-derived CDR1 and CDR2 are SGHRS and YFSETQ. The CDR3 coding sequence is TGCGCCAGCAGCTTGGATCCGGTAATGAACACTGAAGCTTTCTTT. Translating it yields CASSLDPVMNTEAFF.

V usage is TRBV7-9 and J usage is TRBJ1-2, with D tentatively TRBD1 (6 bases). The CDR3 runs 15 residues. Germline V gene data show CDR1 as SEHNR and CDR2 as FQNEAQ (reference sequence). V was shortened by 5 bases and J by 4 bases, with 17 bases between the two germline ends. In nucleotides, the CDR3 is TGTGCCAGCAGCACCGACAGGTCCCGAAGCTATGGCTACACCTTC. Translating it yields CASSTDRSRSYGYTF.

For the CDR3, the DNA is TGCGCCAGCAGCCAAGACTTCGGGGGAGGGGAGACCCAGTACTTC. Encoded protein: CASSQDFGGGETQYF. The chain couples TRBV4-3 to TRBJ2-5, with 7 bases aligning to TRBD2. With 0 bases clipped from V and 5 bases from J, the junction kept 6 bases outside the gene matches. CDR3 length: 15 residues. Germline CDR1 reads LGHNA; CDR2 reads YSLEER.